This T cell receptor (beta chain) stems from a study of T cells in Graves' hyperthyroidism and ophthalmopathy. Findings and caveats of the study: Among clonotypes expanded in thyroid above 0.001, most were also found in blood. The model foresaw ophthalmopathy a median around 6.8 months prior to onset.

Using around 10 ml of fresh peripheral blood, PBMCs were prepared. The CDR3 covers 16 residues. V was cut by 1 base and J by 4 bases, with 17 bases left in between. This clonotype has at least ten counts. The target antigen is unknown. RNA transcripts served as the template for amplifying TCR beta CDR3 regions. HTBI primers were the set used in a first-round RT-PCR of the TCR CDR3. MiXCR was run by TCRdb on the multiplex PCR reads, yielding one entry per CDR3 protein. The data show around 500,000 distinct CDR3 sequences, with about an eighth seen just once and 17% held by the top ten. The sequencing input was blood. The V call is TRBV12-3 or TRBV12-4, the J call TRBJ2-7; TRBD1 or TRBD2 may be the D gene (5 bases each). This sequence was found in a woman younger than 35 with Graves' hyperthyroidism. CDR3 amino acids: CASSLGETARDYEQYF. The CDR3 DNA reads TGTGCCAGCAGTTTAGGGGAGACAGCACGGGATTACGAGCAGTACTTC.